This entry features one T cell receptor (beta chain) sequence. This sample is part of a study of T-cell reconstitution after alpha-beta-depleted transplantation in children. Construction of the TCRbeta library involved unique molecular identifiers. TCRdb processed the PCR reads anew with MiXCR; each CDR3 protein has one entry. The repertoire holds about 340,000 distinct CDR3 sequences, under 20% seen once, with around 41% in the top ten. The V end was cut by 10 bases, the J end by 1 base, with 16 bases between. The CDR3 length is 15 residues. Per the germline V gene, CDR1 is MDHEN and CDR2 is SYDVKM. The material was PBMCs, mostly from graft donor cells, obtained 360 days after TCRalphabeta/CD19-depleted stem cell transplant. The chain couples TRBV28 to TRBJ2-2; D is tentatively TRBD1 or TRBD2 (5 bases each). This sequence was found in a male patient aged 2 to 9 who had a stem cell transplant for acute lymphoblastic leukemia, so the T cells may come from the graft donor. Here the CDR3 reads CATPENGGNTGELFF. DNA of the CDR3: TGTGCCACCCCAGAGAATGGGGGGAACACCGGGGAGCTGTTTTTT.